This T cell receptor (beta chain) was sequenced for a study of cytomegalovirus exposure and HLA in healthy donors. The protocol was immunoSEQ multiplex PCR, while the TCRdb copy is restricted to in-frame clones and leaves out a portion. The sample contains a few hundred thousand clones, about nine tenths of which appear only once. V dropped 6 bases and J dropped 2 bases, with 8 bases sitting between them. Germline CDR1 reads LNHDA; CDR2 reads SQIVND (reference sequence). This CDR3 region has 13 residues. The source of this sequence is a woman younger than 30 in good health and CMV-seronegative. The specimen sequenced was PBMCs. The V call is TRBV19, the J call TRBJ1-5; D gene unclear. The CDR3: CASSLSGNQPQHF. The CDR3 DNA is TGTGCCAGTAGCCTCTCGGGCAATCAGCCCCAGCATTTT.